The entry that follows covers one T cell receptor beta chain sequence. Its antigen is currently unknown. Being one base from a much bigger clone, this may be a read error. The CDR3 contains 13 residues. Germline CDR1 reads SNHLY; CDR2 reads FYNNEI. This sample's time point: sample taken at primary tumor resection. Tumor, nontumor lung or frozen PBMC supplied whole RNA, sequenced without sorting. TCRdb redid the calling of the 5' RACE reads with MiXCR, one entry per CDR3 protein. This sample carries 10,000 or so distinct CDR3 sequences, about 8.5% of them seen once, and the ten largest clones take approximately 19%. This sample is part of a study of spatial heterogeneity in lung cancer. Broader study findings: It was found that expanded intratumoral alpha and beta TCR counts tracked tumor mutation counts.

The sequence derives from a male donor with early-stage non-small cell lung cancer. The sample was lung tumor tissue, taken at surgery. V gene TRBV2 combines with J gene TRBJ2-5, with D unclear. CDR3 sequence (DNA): TGTGCCAGCAGTGCGAGGCTCCAAGAGACCGAGTACTTC. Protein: CASSARLQETEYF.